The present T cell receptor (beta chain) was sequenced within a study of T cells in Graves' hyperthyroidism and ophthalmopathy. Study-level findings and limits: In the analysis, a 13 V-J model separated ophthalmopathy from stable hyperthyroidism.

V lost 4 bases to trimming and J lost 8 bases; unmatched junction nucleotides: 8. From germline, CDR1 is SGHAT and CDR2 FQNNGV. The CDR3 is 14 amino acids. This clonotype was detected a few times. Its specificity is not known. The TCR beta CDR3 regions underwent amplification using RNA transcripts as the source. TCR CDR3 underwent first-round RT-PCR with the HTBI primer set. TCRdb reprocessed the multiplex PCR reads with MiXCR, giving one entry per CDR3 protein. The profile shows hundreds of thousands of distinct CDR3 sequences, about 17% of them singletons. When ophthalmopathy did not progress within 18 months, Graves' hyperthyroidism was considered stable. The hyperthyroidism was newly diagnosed and had lasted under 2 months; the patients were aged 18 to 65. 10 ml of fresh peripheral blood supplied the PBMCs.

The sequencing sample was made of blood. The TCR originated in a woman aged 25 to 39 with Graves' hyperthyroidism. V is TRBV11-2 and J is TRBJ2-5, with 9 bases that match TRBD2. The CDR3 reads CASSYQVAGDTQYF. DNA of the CDR3: TGTGCCAGCAGCTACCAAGTAGCGGGAGATACCCAGTACTTC.